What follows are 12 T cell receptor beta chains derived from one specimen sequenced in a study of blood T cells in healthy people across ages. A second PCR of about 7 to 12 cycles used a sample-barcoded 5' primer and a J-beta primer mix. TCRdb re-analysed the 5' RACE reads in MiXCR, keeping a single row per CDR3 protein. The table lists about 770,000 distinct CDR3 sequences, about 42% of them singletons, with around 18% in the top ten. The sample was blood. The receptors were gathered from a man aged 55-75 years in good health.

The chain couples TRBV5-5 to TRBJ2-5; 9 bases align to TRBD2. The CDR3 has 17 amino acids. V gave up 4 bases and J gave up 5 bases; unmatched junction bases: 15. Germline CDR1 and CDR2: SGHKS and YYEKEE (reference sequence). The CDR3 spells CASSRRGASGVLETQYF. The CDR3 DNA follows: TGTGCCAGCAGCCGCCGCGGGGCTAGCGGGGTTTTGGAGACCCAGTACTTC.

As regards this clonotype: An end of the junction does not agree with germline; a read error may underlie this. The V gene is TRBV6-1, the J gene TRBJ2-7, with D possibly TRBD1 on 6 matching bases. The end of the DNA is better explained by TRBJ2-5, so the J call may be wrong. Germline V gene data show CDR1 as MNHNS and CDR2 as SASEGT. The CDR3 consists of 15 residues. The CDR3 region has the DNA TGTGCCAGTAGTGACCGGACAGCCCCGTGGGAGACCCAGTACTTC. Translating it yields CASSDRTAPWETQYF.

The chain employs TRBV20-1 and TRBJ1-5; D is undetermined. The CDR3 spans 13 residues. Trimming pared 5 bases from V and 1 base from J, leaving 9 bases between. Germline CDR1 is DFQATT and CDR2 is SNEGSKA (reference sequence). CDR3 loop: CSAVDMSNQPQHF. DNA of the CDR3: TGCAGTGCTGTCGACATGAGCAATCAGCCCCAGCATTTT.

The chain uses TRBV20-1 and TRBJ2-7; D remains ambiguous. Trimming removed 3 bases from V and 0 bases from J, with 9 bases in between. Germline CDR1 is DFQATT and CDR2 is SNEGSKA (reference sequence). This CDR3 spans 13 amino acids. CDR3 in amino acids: CSARVVGSYEQYF. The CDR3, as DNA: TGCAGTGCTAGGGTGGTCGGCTCCTACGAGCAGTACTTC.

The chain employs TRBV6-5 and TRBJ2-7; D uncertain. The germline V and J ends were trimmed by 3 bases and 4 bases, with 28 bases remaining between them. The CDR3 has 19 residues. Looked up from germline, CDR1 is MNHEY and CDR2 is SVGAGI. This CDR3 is CASSYGSRNTVRPAYEQYF. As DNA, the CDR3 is TGTGCCAGCAGTTATGGTTCCCGGAATACTGTGCGGCCGGCTTACGAGCAGTACTTC.

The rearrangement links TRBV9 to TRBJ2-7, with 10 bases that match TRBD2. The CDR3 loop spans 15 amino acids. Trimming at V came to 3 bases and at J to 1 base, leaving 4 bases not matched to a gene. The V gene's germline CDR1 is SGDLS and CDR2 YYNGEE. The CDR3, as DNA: TGTGCCAGCAGCGAGGGTAGCGGGGGGTCCTACGAGCAGTACTTC. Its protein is CASSEGSGGSYEQYF.

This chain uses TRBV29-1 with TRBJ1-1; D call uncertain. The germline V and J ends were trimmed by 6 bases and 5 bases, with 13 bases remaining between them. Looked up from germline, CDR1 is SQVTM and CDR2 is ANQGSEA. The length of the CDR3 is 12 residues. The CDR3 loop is CSVQGWGTEAFF. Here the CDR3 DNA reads TGCAGCGTCCAAGGGTGGGGAACTGAAGCTTTCTTT.

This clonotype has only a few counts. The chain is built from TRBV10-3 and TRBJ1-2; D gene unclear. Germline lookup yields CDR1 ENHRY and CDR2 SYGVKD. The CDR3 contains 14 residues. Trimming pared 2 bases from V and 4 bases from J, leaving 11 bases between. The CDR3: CAISEGRSIYGYTF. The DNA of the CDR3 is TGTGCCATCAGTGAGGGGCGGTCGATCTATGGCTACACCTTC.

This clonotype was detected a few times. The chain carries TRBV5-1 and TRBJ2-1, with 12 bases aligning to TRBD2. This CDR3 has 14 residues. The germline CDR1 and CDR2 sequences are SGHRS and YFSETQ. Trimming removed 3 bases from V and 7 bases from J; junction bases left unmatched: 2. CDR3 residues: CASSSGTSGNEQFF. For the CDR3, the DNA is TGCGCCAGCAGCTCTGGGACTAGCGGGAATGAGCAGTTCTTC.

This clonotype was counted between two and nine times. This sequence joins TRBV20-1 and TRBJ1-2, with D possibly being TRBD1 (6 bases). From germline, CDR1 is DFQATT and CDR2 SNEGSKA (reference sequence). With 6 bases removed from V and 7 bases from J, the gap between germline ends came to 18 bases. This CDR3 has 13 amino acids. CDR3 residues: CSAKQPGEAGYTF. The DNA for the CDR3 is TGCAGTGCAAAGCAGCCAGGGGAGGCTGGCTACACCTTC.

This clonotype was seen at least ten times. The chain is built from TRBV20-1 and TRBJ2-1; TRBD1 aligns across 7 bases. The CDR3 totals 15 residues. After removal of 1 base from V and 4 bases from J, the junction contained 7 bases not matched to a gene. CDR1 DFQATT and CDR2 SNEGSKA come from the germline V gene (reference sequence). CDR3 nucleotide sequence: TGCAGTGCTAGAGGTGACAGGGCCCTTTACAATGAGCAGTTCTTC. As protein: CSARGDRALYNEQFF.

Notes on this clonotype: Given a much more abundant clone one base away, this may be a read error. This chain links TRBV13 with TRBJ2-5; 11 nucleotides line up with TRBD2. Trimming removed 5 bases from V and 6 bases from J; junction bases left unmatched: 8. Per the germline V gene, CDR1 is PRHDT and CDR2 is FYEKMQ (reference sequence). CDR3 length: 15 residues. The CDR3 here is CASSASGGTFQTQYF. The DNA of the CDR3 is TGTGCCAGCAGCGCTAGCGGGGGGACTTTCCAGACCCAGTACTTC.